These 11 T cell receptor beta chains originate from one sample sequenced in a study of T cells after yellow fever vaccination. MiXCR, applied by TCRdb to the 5' RACE reads, yields one record per CDR3 protein. The repertoire holds around 88,000 distinct CDR3 sequences, with about an eighth as singletons. The material sequenced was CD8+ T cells not binding an NS4B(214-222) dextramer, sorted from PBMCs, taken about 21 days after the first yellow fever vaccination. The receptors here all came from a man aged 18 to 30 who received the YFV17D yellow fever vaccine.

This chain's CDR3 is CASSQGQGTQETQYF. The CDR3 DNA sequence: TGTGCCAGCAGCCAGGGGCAGGGGACACAAGAGACCCAGTACTTC. This rearrangement joins TRBV12-3 or TRBV12-4 to TRBJ2-5, with TRBD1 as a possible D gene (6 bases). CDR3 length equals 15 residues. V was clipped by 6 bases and J by 2 bases, with 16 bases between them.

The chain carries TRBV19 and TRBJ2-1, with 9 bases that match TRBD2. Trimming took 3 bases from V and 3 from J; bases not matched to a gene: 6. The CDR3 runs to 16 residues. The germline V gene encodes CDR1 LNHDA and CDR2 SQIVND (reference sequence). The CDR3 DNA follows: TGTGCCAGTAGTATTTTACCAGCGGGGGGCTACAATGAGCAGTTCTTC. This gives the protein CASSILPAGGYNEQFF.

This chain joins TRBV6-5 and TRBJ1-4, with 10 bases aligning to TRBD1. The CDR3 totals 15 residues. Trimming took 6 bases from V and 8 from J; bases not matched to a gene: 9. The germline CDR1 and CDR2 sequences are MNHEY and SVGAGI. The DNA of the CDR3 is TGTGCCAGCAGCCTACCCGGGACAGGGGTCGAAAAACTGTTTTTT. It yields the protein CASSLPGTGVEKLFF.

This clonotype has only a few counts. The chain links TRBV10-3 to TRBJ1-4, with no clear D. This CDR3 is 13 amino acids long. Trimming pared 6 bases from V and 0 bases from J, leaving 5 bases between. Germline-derived CDR1 and CDR2 are ENHRY and SYGVKD. CDR3 nucleotides: TGTGCCATCAGGACTGCAACTAATGAAAAACTGTTTTTT. It codes for CAIRTATNEKLFF.

CDR3 protein: CASSVSLAGSTDTQYF. The CDR3 coding sequence is TGTGCCAGCAGCGTGTCACTAGCGGGGAGCACAGATACGCAGTATTTT. The chain couples TRBV9 to TRBJ2-3; 10 bases align to TRBD2. The germline CDR1 and CDR2 sequences are SGDLS and YYNGEE. Trimming removed 2 bases from V and 0 bases from J; junction bases left unmatched: 3. CDR3 length equals 16 residues. The entire variable domain, with the rest obtained from reference TRBV9 and TRBJ2-3, is as follows: DSGVTQTPKHLITATGQRVTLRCSPRSGDLSVYWYQQSLDQGLQFLIQYYNGEERAKGNILERFSAQQFPDLHSELNLSSLELGDSALYFCASSVSLAGSTDTQYFGPGTRLTVL.

This clonotype was picked up a small number of times. The chain joins TRBV6-2 or TRBV6-3 to TRBJ2-7; 9 bases are a match to TRBD1. CDR1 is MNHEY and CDR2 is SVGEGT in the germline V gene. The CDR3 contains 15 residues. J lost 2 bases, V lost 2 bases, and 4 bases had no gene match. This chain's CDR3 is CASSYRDRVPYEQYF. The CDR3 region has the DNA TGTGCCAGCAGTTACCGGGACAGGGTCCCCTACGAGCAGTACTTC.

The genes are TRBV7-9 and TRBJ1-6; tentative D call: TRBD1 (5 bases). CDR3 size: 14 residues. V lost 5 bases, J lost 7 bases, and 12 bases lay in between. The germline CDR1 and CDR2 sequences are SEHNR and FQNEAQ (reference sequence). The CDR3 sequence is CASSHDSRNSPLHF. The CDR3 DNA reads as TGTGCCAGCAGCCACGACAGCCGAAATTCACCCCTCCACTTT.

The gene calls are TRBV6-2 or TRBV6-3 and TRBJ2-7, with TRBD1 identical over 8 bases. Unmatched junction bases numbered 3, after V lost 0 bases and J lost 2 bases. Per germline, CDR1 MNHEY and CDR2 SVGEGT. CDR3 length equals 15 residues. This CDR3 reads CASSYSTGAPYEQYV. For the CDR3, the DNA is TGTGCCAGCAGTTACTCGACAGGGGCCCCCTACGAGCAGTACGTC.

Only a few counts were recorded for this clonotype. The chain combines TRBV6-5 with TRBJ1-1; tentative D call: TRBD1 (6 bases). Germline V gene lookup returns CDR1 MNHEY and CDR2 SVGAGI. The CDR3 extends over 13 amino acids. V was pared by 0 bases and J by 7 bases, with 9 bases between. The CDR3 DNA reads TGTGCCAGCAGTTACTCTAGGGGGTTTGAAGCTTTCTTT. It is translated as CASSYSRGFEAFF.

This clonotype was detected only a few times. CDR3 region: CASSTTVPNTEAFF. The CDR3 nucleotides are TGTGCCAGCAGCACGACAGTACCGAACACTGAAGCTTTCTTT. The chain recombines TRBV11-2 with TRBJ1-1; maybe TRBD1 (5 bases). Trimming left V 5 bases short and J 1 base short, with 11 bases between. This CDR3 spans 14 amino acids. The V gene's germline CDR1 is SGHAT and CDR2 FQNNGV.

This clonotype was seen a handful of times. The V gene is TRBV11-2, the J gene TRBJ2-3; 12 bases agree with TRBD2. Germline V CDR1 and CDR2: SGHAT, FQNNGV. The V and J ends lost 6 bases and 0 bases, in that order; junction bases with no gene match: 1. The CDR3 is 15 residues long. Written as DNA, the CDR3 is TGTGCCAGCAGAGGACTAGCGGGGAGCACAGATACGCAGTATTTT. As protein: CASRGLAGSTDTQYF.